The rows below give T cell receptor beta chains drawn from one sample of a study of T-cell reconstitution after alpha-beta-depleted transplantation in children. TCRdb itself ran the PCR reads through MiXCR, one entry per CDR3 protein. This sample yields 200,000 to 250,000 distinct CDR3 sequences, of which around 11% are seen a single time; approximately 2.9% belongs to the top ten. The sample consisted of PBMCs from the stem cell graft donor, taken from the stem cell graft. Receptors were obtained from a human donor who donated a stem cell graft to a child with acute lymphoblastic leukemia. CDR3s include the opening cysteine and the closing phenylalanine or tryptophan. A D gene is named only where the DNA matches it firmly. Size is stated for part of the rows, as once, few or many counts, or as a class when the clone is expanded.

many	TRBV12-3/TRBV12-4	TRBD1	TRBJ2-7	CASSPGTGFNEQYF	TGTGCCAGCAGCCCCGGGACAGGGTTTAACGAGCAGTACTTC
many	TRBV7-9	TRBD2	TRBJ2-1	CASSSLAGGPANEQFF	TGTGCCAGCAGCTCGCTAGCGGGAGGGCCGGCGAATGAGCAGTTCTTC
many	TRBV10-3	-	TRBJ1-1	CAISDIASPNTEAFF	TGTGCCATCAGTGATATTGCCAGCCCGAACACTGAAGCTTTCTTT
many	TRBV12-5	-	TRBJ2-5	CASGFRETQYF	TGTGCTAGTGGTTTTAGGGAGACCCAGTACTTC
many	TRBV15	-	TRBJ2-1	CATSRGVDGQFF	TGTGCCACCAGCAGAGGGGTCGATGGGCAGTTCTTC
-	TRBV9	TRBD1	TRBJ1-1	CASSVTGGAGGAFF	TGTGCCAGCAGCGTCACAGGGGGCGCGGGAGGAGCTTTCTTT
few	TRBV20-1	-	TRBJ2-5	CSASLMDSQETQYF	TGCAGTGCTAGCCTCATGGACTCTCAAGAGACCCAGTACTTC
-	TRBV6-5	-	TRBJ1-2	CASSYSQGGYGYTF	TGTGCCAGCAGTTACTCACAGGGAGGCTATGGCTACACCTTC
many	TRBV5-5	TRBD1	TRBJ2-7	CASSLSGTGYYEQYF	TGTGCCAGCAGCTTGTCCGGGACAGGCTACTACGAGCAGTACTTC
many	TRBV10-3	TRBD1	TRBJ2-7	CAIRAQGAQGVRSKEQYF	TGTGCCATCAGGGCACAGGGGGCTCAGGGGGTCCGTTCGAAGGAGCAGTACTTC
many	TRBV20-1	-	TRBJ1-2	CSANGEGGGYTF	TGCAGTGCTAATGGGGAAGGCGGTGGCTACACCTTC
many	TRBV15	-	TRBJ2-5	CATSSRGGQETQYF	TGTGCCACCAGCAGCAGGGGGGGACAAGAGACCCAGTACTTC
many	TRBV7-9	-	TRBJ2-5	CASSLAEVVRETQYF	TGTGCCAGCAGCTTAGCGGAGGTGGTCAGAGAGACCCAGTACTTC
few	TRBV29-1	TRBD2	TRBJ2-7	CSVSTSGRFEQYF	TGCAGCGTTTCGACTAGCGGGAGGTTCGAGCAGTACTTC
many	TRBV5-1	-	TRBJ2-5	CASSLVVEETQYF	TGCGCCAGCAGCTTGGTAGTGGAAGAGACCCAGTACTTC
many	TRBV28	TRBD2	TRBJ2-7	CASSFLELAGEEQYF	TGTGCCAGCAGTTTCTTAGAACTAGCGGGGGAAGAGCAGTACTTC
many	TRBV5-5	TRBD1	TRBJ1-6	CASSSRQGYSPLHF	TGTGCCAGCAGCTCCCGACAGGGCTATTCACCCCTCCACTTT
many	TRBV27	-	TRBJ2-7	CASGPSAFYEQYF	TGTGCCAGCGGGCCTAGCGCATTCTACGAGCAGTACTTC
many	TRBV18	-	TRBJ1-6	CASSPRDTRRNSPLHF	TGTGCCAGCTCACCTCGGGACACCCGGAGGAATTCACCCCTCCACTTT
many	TRBV28	-	TRBJ1-4	CASSTRGDTHETNEKLFF	TGTGCCAGCAGCACAAGAGGGGACACTCATGAAACTAATGAAAAACTGTTTTTT
many	TRBV5-5	TRBD1	TRBJ2-7	CASSVPGTGAVYEQYF	TGTGCCAGCAGCGTCCCCGGGACAGGGGCCGTTTACGAGCAGTACTTC
many	TRBV4-3	-	TRBJ1-3	CASSQATEDRNTIYF	TGCGCCAGCAGCCAAGCTACGGAGGATAGGAACACCATATATTTT
many	TRBV27	-	TRBJ1-1	CASSVKRTAEAFF	TGTGCCAGCAGTGTTAAAAGGACAGCTGAAGCTTTCTTT
-	TRBV12-3/TRBV12-4	TRBD2	TRBJ2-7	CASRSGLAGGQNEQYF	TGTGCCAGCAGATCCGGACTAGCGGGGGGGCAGAACGAGCAGTACTTC
-	TRBV2	-	TRBJ1-5	CASSAERVSNQPQHF	TGTGCCAGCAGTGCAGAAAGGGTTAGCAATCAGCCCCAGCATTTT
-	TRBV6-4	-	TRBJ1-2	CATSQTGNGYTF	TGTGCCACCTCCCAAACCGGGAATGGCTACACCTTC
many	TRBV7-2	TRBD1	TRBJ1-1	CASSLQGAETFF	TGTGCCAGCAGCCTACAGGGGGCGGAAACTTTCTTT
many	TRBV7-2	-	TRBJ1-3	CASSLASAGNTIYF	TGTGCCAGCAGCTTAGCGTCGGCTGGAAACACCATATATTTT
many	TRBV20-1	TRBD2	TRBJ2-7	CSALSGRAYEQYF	TGCAGTGCTCTGAGCGGGAGGGCCTACGAGCAGTACTTC
many	TRBV5-6	-	TRBJ1-1	CASSLSAGEAFF	TGTGCCAGCAGCTTGTCGGCAGGTGAAGCTTTCTTT
many	TRBV6-5	TRBD2	TRBJ2-3	CASRRGGHTDTQYF	TGTGCCAGCAGGCGGGGGGGGCACACAGATACGCAGTATTTT
many	TRBV5-1	-	TRBJ2-2	CASSFQRPTGELFF	TGCGCCAGCAGCTTCCAGCGGCCTACCGGGGAGCTGTTTTTT
few	TRBV29-1	-	TRBJ2-7	CSVSNAREQYF	TGCAGCGTCTCAAACGCGAGGGAGCAGTACTTC
many	TRBV6-6	-	TRBJ1-2	CGSYGGRAYGYTF	TGTGGCAGCTATGGGGGGAGGGCCTATGGCTACACCTTC
many	TRBV5-1	-	TRBJ1-2	CASSLGGSLNYGYTF	TGCGCCAGCAGCTTGGGGGGAAGCCTGAACTATGGCTACACCTTC
many	TRBV5-1	-	TRBJ2-5	CASSSSGRPQETQYF	TGCGCCAGCAGCTCCTCCGGGCGGCCACAAGAGACCCAGTACTTC
many	TRBV20-1	TRBD1	TRBJ1-5	CSARKAQGHQPQHF	TGCAGTGCTAGGAAGGCACAGGGGCATCAGCCCCAGCATTTT
-	TRBV11-3	-	TRBJ1-2	CASTLDPGFGYTF	TGTGCCAGCACCCTAGATCCAGGGTTTGGCTACACCTTC
many	TRBV29-1	-	TRBJ2-3	CSVEHSVLLKLDTQYF	TGCAGCGTTGAACATAGCGTGTTGTTAAAACTAGATACGCAGTATTTT
many	TRBV29-1	TRBD2	TRBJ2-3	CSVAGTRATDTQYF	TGCAGCGTAGCCGGGACTAGGGCCACAGATACGCAGTATTTT
many	TRBV5-1	TRBD1	TRBJ2-1	CASSSEGQGVYNEQFF	TGCGCCAGCAGCTCGGAAGGACAGGGGGTTTACAATGAGCAGTTCTTC
few	TRBV4-3	-	TRBJ2-4	CASSQSLVLSAKNIQYF	TGCGCCAGCAGCCAATCCCTAGTTCTTTCAGCCAAAAACATTCAGTACTTC
many	TRBV28	-	TRBJ2-2	CASSLSPQTNTGELFF	TGTGCCAGCAGTTTATCTCCACAAACGAACACCGGGGAGCTGTTTTTT